This entry lists 23 T cell receptor beta chains sequenced from one sample in a study of blood T cell repertoires in COVID-19 (dated by TCRdb to between 2020 and 2021). Library preparation was by the immunoSEQ multiplex PCR assay. Imported from immuneACCESS, the table was reduced by TCRdb to in-frame sequences with V and J called. These copies leave out some clones; in studies compared against another copy, an unresolved V gene accounts for under half, and the cause of the remainder is not known. For this sample there are about 170,000 clones; 83% appear just once. The ten biggest clones cover around 2.1% of the sample. The sequenced sample was peripheral blood. The receptors were sampled from an elderly woman with acute or convalescent COVID-19.

V gene TRBV30 combines with J gene TRBJ2-3; TRBD2 might be the D (5 bases). Germline V lookup: CDR1 GTSNPN, CDR2 SVGIG (reference sequence). The V end was cut by 4 bases, the J end by 6 bases, with 23 bases between. This CDR3 has 16 residues. The DNA for the CDR3 is TGTGCCTGGAAATATTGGTCTGGGAGTTCCGCCGATACGCAGTATTTT. The encoded protein is CAWKYWSGSSADTQYF.

The V call is TRBV3-1 (or the pseudogene TRBV3-2), the J call TRBJ2-5, with 9 bases aligning to TRBD2. Unmatched junction bases numbered 14, after V lost 11 bases and J lost 7 bases. This CDR3 has 14 residues. Germline CDR1 is LGHDT and CDR2 is YNNKEL (reference sequence). Here the CDR3 DNA reads TGTGCCCCCCACCTGGCGGGGGGGGCGGGGACCCAGTACTTC. It codes for CAPHLAGGAGTQYF.

The rearrangement links TRBV10-3 to TRBJ1-1; D is ambiguous. The CDR3 has 14 residues. The V and J ends lost 4 bases and 0 bases respectively, with 9 bases between them. CDR1 ENHRY and CDR2 SYGVKD come from the germline V gene. CDR3 DNA: TGTGCCATCAGTGTGGGCCGATTGAACACTGAAGCTTTCTTT. Amino acids: CAISVGRLNTEAFF.

This rearrangement joins TRBV6-5 to TRBJ2-1, with D possibly TRBD2 on 6 matching bases. This CDR3 spans 15 amino acids. Germline assignment: CDR1 MNHEY and CDR2 SVGAGI. V was trimmed by 2 bases and J by 9 bases, leaving 17 bases between them. In nucleotides, the CDR3 is TGTGCCAGCAGTTACCTTTCCGGGGGACGGGGTGAGCAGTTCTTC. Its translation: CASSYLSGGRGEQFF.

The chain is built from TRBV7-2 and TRBJ2-2; tentatively, D is TRBD1 (5 bases). This CDR3 is built from 15 residues. The ends were cut back, 4 bases at V and 6 bases at J, with 15 bases in the middle. The germline gives CDR1 SGHTA, CDR2 FQGNSA. The DNA for the CDR3 is TGTGCCAGCAGCTCGACAGTAAGGAATGCCGGGGAGCTGTTTTTT. Encoded protein: CASSSTVRNAGELFF.

This rearrangement joins TRBV12-3 or TRBV12-4 to TRBJ2-3, with 8 bases aligning to TRBD1. The CDR3 contains 12 residues. The ends lost 7 bases at V and 4 bases at J; junction bases unmatched: 1. CDR3 protein: CASTTGADTQYF. The CDR3, as DNA: TGTGCCAGCACGACAGGGGCAGATACGCAGTATTTT.

The chain is built from TRBV5-6 and TRBJ2-2; 7 bases agree with TRBD2. With V trimmed by 1 base and J by 4 bases, 1 base remained unmatched. Germline CDR1 and CDR2: SGHDT and YYEEEE. The CDR3 extends over 14 amino acids. The CDR3, as DNA: TGTGCCAGCAGCTTGTGGGGGGGCACCGGGGAGCTGTTTTTT. Residues: CASSLWGGTGELFF.

This clone was recorded only once. V and J are TRBV4-3 and TRBJ2-3; 7 bases map to TRBD2. V lost 3 bases to trimming and J lost 0 bases; unmatched junction nucleotides: 6. This CDR3 has 16 residues. Germline loops: CDR1 LGHNA, CDR2 YSLEER. The CDR3, as DNA: TGCGCCAGCAGCCAGAAGGCTAGCGGTAGCACAGATACGCAGTATTTT. The encoded protein is CASSQKASGSTDTQYF.

The chain carries TRBV7-3 and TRBJ2-3; TRBD1 matches at 10 bases. Germline values: CDR1 SGHTA, CDR2 FQGTGA. V lost 5 bases to trimming and J lost 8 bases; unmatched junction nucleotides: 7. This CDR3 region has 14 residues. In nucleotides, the CDR3 is TGTGCCAGCAGCCCGGGGACAGGGGCCTCTACGCAGTATTTT. Translated, it gives CASSPGTGASTQYF.

V is TRBV3-1 (or the pseudogene TRBV3-2) and J is TRBJ1-4, with 7 nucleotides matching TRBD1. CDR3 size: 16 residues. J gave up 0 bases and V 4 bases, and 5 bases lay outside the gene matches. The germline gives CDR1 LGHDT, CDR2 YNNKEL (reference sequence). The CDR3 sequence: CASSPVGTATNEKLFF. In DNA, the CDR3 is TGTGCCAGCAGCCCCGTGGGGACAGCAACTAATGAAAAACTGTTTTTT.

On this clone itself: The sample holds other DNA sequences that translate to the same CDR3. The chain has TRBV29-1 and TRBJ2-5; 9 positions agree with TRBD1. Germline CDR1 SQVTM, CDR2 ANQGSEA. Trimming removed 6 bases from V and 0 bases from J; junction bases left unmatched: 2. The CDR3 is 13 amino acids. CDR3 sequence (DNA): TGCAGCGTCGACAGGGGGTACCAAGAGACCCAGTACTTC. It yields the protein CSVDRGYQETQYF. Full variable domain (outside the CDR3, taken from reference TRBV29-1 and TRBJ2-5): SAVISQKPSRDICQRGTSLTIQCQVDSQVTMMFWYRQQPGQSLTLIATANQGSEATYESGFVIDKFPISRPNLTFSTLTVSNMSPEDSSIYLCSVDRGYQETQYFGPGTRLLVL.

This clone was picked up one time. The chain combines TRBV14 with TRBJ2-6; D is undetermined. The V gene lost 2 bases and the J gene lost 2 bases, with 13 bases spanning the gap. The V gene's germline CDR1 is SGHDN and CDR2 FVKESK. CDR3 size: 17 residues. CDR3 coding DNA: TGTGCCAGCAGCCAAAAACAGTCAATTCCTGGGGCCAACGTCCTGACTTTC. Protein product: CASSQKQSIPGANVLTF.

The chain joins TRBV6-5 to TRBJ2-7, with 9 bases aligning to TRBD1. Germline CDR1 is MNHEY and CDR2 is SVGAGI. V shed 7 bases and J 5 bases; nucleotides not matched to a gene: 9. The CDR3 runs 14 residues. This CDR3 is CASTPTGGAHEQYF. CDR3 nucleotide sequence: TGTGCCAGCACCCCGACAGGGGGTGCCCACGAGCAGTACTTC.

V is TRBV7-2 and J is TRBJ2-7, with 10 bases that match TRBD2. The V segment lost 1 base and the J segment 7 bases; nucleotides outside the gene matches: 10. The germline gives CDR1 SGHTA, CDR2 FQGNSA. This CDR3 contains 16 residues. CDR3 DNA sequence: TGTGCCAGCAGCTTAGTGGCAGCGGGAGGGCCTAGGGAGCAGTACTTC. Its protein product is CASSLVAAGGPREQYF.

About this clone: The junction and the germline gene differ at one end; a read error may be behind it. This chain links TRBV28 with TRBJ1-3, with a weak D call TRBD1 (6 bases). The CDR3 is made up of 17 amino acids. The V gene's germline CDR1 is MDHEN and CDR2 SYDVKM. CDR3 in DNA: TGCGCCAGCAGTTTATGGGGGGGGGCGAGCTCTGGAAACACCATATATTTT. Translated, it gives CASSLWGGASSGNTIYF.

The J gene is TRBJ2-6, the V gene TRBV6-2 or TRBV6-3, with 8 nucleotides matching TRBD2. This CDR3 region has 17 residues. The trim removed 4 bases at V and 5 bases at J, leaving 10 bases unmatched. Germline values: CDR1 MNHEY, CDR2 SVGEGT. CDR3 sequence: CASSSGTSKNRANVLTF. CDR3 sequence (DNA): TGTGCCAGCAGTTCCGGGACTAGTAAGAATCGGGCCAACGTCCTGACTTTC.

This clone was counted a single time. The rearrangement joins TRBV18 to TRBJ1-5, with 7 bases aligning to TRBD1. V gave up 3 bases and J gave up 11 bases; unmatched junction bases: 7. CDR1 and CDR2 (germline): KGHSH, LQKENI. The CDR3 contains 13 residues. CDR3 in DNA: TGTGCCAGCTCACCTGCCGCAGGGGGAGCCCAGCATTTT. The encoded protein is CASSPAAGGAQHF.

V and J are TRBV7-9 and TRBJ2-7; weak D call: TRBD2 (6 bases). The CDR3 consists of 14 residues. Trimming removed 1 base from V and 4 bases from J, with 11 bases in between. Germline V CDR1 and CDR2: SEHNR, FQNEAQ (reference sequence). The CDR3 nucleotides read TGTGCCAGCAGCTTAGATCTACTAGCTTACGAGCAGTACTTC. Translated, it gives CASSLDLLAYEQYF.

V and J are TRBV2 and TRBJ1-3; no definite D call. Germline CDR1 reads SNHLY; CDR2 reads FYNNEI. The CDR3 extends over 14 amino acids. V lost 3 bases and J 3 bases, leaving 9 bases between the germline ends. The CDR3 nucleotides are TGTGCCAGCAGTGAGACGAGGTATGGAAACACCATATATTTT. Amino acids: CASSETRYGNTIYF.

The chain joins TRBV15 to TRBJ2-7; 8 bases are a match to TRBD1. The V segment lost 0 bases and the J segment 7 bases; nucleotides outside the gene matches: 8. Germline V gene data show CDR1 as LNHNV and CDR2 as YYDKDF (reference sequence). The CDR3 sequence is 15 residues long. CDR3 loop: CATSRDRQGAGEQYF. CDR3 in DNA: TGTGCCACCAGCAGAGATCGCCAGGGGGCGGGGGAGCAGTACTTC.

The chain employs TRBV15 and TRBJ2-7, with D perhaps TRBD1 (5 bases). From germline, CDR1 is LNHNV and CDR2 YYDKDF (reference sequence). This CDR3 spans 13 amino acids. V dropped 5 bases and J dropped 3 bases, with 11 bases sitting between them. The CDR3 is CATSVGVGYEQYF. DNA of the CDR3: TGTGCCACCAGCGTAGGGGTGGGCTACGAGCAGTACTTC.

The chain recombines TRBV10-1 with TRBJ2-1; TRBD2 agrees at 11 bases. The CDR3 extends over 19 amino acids. Germline V gives CDR1 WNHNN, CDR2 SYGVQD (reference sequence). The V segment lost 4 bases and the J segment 0 bases; nucleotides outside the gene matches: 11. CDR3 nucleotide sequence: TGCGCCAGCAGTGGTCCGGAGACTAGCGGGGCGAGCTCCTACAATGAGCAGTTCTTC. It encodes CASSGPETSGASSYNEQFF.

This clone has just a few counts. V is TRBV6-5 and J is TRBJ2-1; D is possibly TRBD1 (6 bases). Trimming stripped 8 bases from V and 4 bases from J, with 15 bases between. Germline CDR1 reads MNHEY; CDR2 reads SVGAGI. The CDR3 loop spans 14 amino acids. CDR3 sequence (DNA): TGTGCCAGCTGGGGACAACCCTCTTACAATGAGCAGTTCTTC. Translating gives CASWGQPSYNEQFF.